The next 27 T cell receptor beta chains were all read from a single sample in a study of blood T cell repertoires in COVID-19. Clones were read by immunoSEQ multiplex PCR, and TCRdb kept only the in-frame ones, dropping some. Among 250,000 or so clones listed, 80% to 85% were seen once. The specimen sequenced was PBMCs or T cells enriched from blood (not recorded which). The receptor source for this set is a man aged 50 to 60 who had recovered from COVID-19.

V gene TRBV7-8 combines with J gene TRBJ1-5; D perhaps matches TRBD1 (6 bases). There are 17 residues in the CDR3. V was cut by 5 bases and J by 2 bases, with 19 bases left in between. Germline lookup yields CDR1 SGHVS and CDR2 FQNEAQ. The CDR3 sequence: CASSLPRRGAGNQPQHF. DNA for the CDR3: TGTGCCAGCAGCCTTCCCCGGCGGGGGGCTGGCAATCAGCCCCAGCATTTT.

This clone showed up just a few times. This chain connects TRBV12-2 to TRBJ1-6. TRBV12-2 is a pseudogene segment. The length of the CDR3 is 17 residues. In DNA, the CDR3 is TGTGCAAGTCGCTTATACGGGGGGAGGTCCTATAATTCACCCCTCCACTTT. Translating gives CASRLYGGRSYNSPLHF.

The chain carries TRBV19 and TRBJ1-2; TRBD1 matches at 7 bases. V shed 5 bases and J 5 bases; nucleotides not matched to a gene: 8. Germline CDR1 LNHDA, CDR2 SQIVND (reference sequence). The CDR3 is 14 residues long. The CDR3 reads CASSAYRGGYGYTF. CDR3 in DNA: TGTGCCAGTAGTGCGTACAGGGGTGGATATGGCTACACCTTC. Supplemented by reference TRBV19 and TRBJ1-2, the full variable domain reads DGGITQSPKYLFRKEGQNVTLSCEQNLNHDAMYWYRQDPGQGLRLIYYSQIVNDFQKGDIAEGYSVSREKKESFPLTVTSAQKNPTAFYLCASSAYRGGYGYTFGSGTRLTVV.

This clone was observed a handful of times. The chain employs TRBV24-1 and TRBJ1-1, with 8 bases fitting TRBD1. Germline values: CDR1 KGHDR, CDR2 SFDVKD. CDR3 length: 16 residues. V dropped 2 bases and J dropped 3; count of bases not matched to a gene: 7. This CDR3 is CATSDSPGGPDTEAFF. CDR3 DNA sequence: TGTGCCACCAGTGATTCTCCAGGGGGCCCGGACACTGAAGCTTTCTTT.

The chain is built from TRBV15 and TRBJ2-6; no reliable D call. There are 15 residues in the CDR3. Germline-derived CDR1 and CDR2 are LNHNV and YYDKDF (reference sequence). Trimming stripped 1 base from V and 0 bases from J, with 4 bases between. CDR3 protein: CATSRGHSGANVLTF. The CDR3 DNA follows: TGTGCCACCAGCAGAGGACACTCTGGGGCCAACGTCCTGACTTTC.

J is TRBJ1-5 and V is TRBV28, with 7 nucleotides matching TRBD1. V lost 3 bases and J lost 2; bases outside the gene matches: 10. Per germline, CDR1 MDHEN and CDR2 SYDVKM. There are 17 residues in the CDR3. This CDR3 is CASSFALRQGGNQPQHF. CDR3 nucleotides: TGTGCCAGCAGTTTTGCCCTCCGACAGGGTGGCAATCAGCCCCAGCATTTT. The whole variable domain, remainder taken from reference TRBV28 and TRBJ1-5, is DVKVTQSSRYLVKRTGEKVFLECVQDMDHENMFWYRQDPGLGLRLIYFSYDVKMKEKGDIPEGYSVSREKKERFSLILESASTNQTSMYLCASSFALRQGGNQPQHFGDGTRLSIL.

The chain couples TRBV11-2 to TRBJ1-1, with D hard to call. The germline CDR1 and CDR2 sequences are SGHAT and FQNNGV. This CDR3 region has 14 residues. V dropped 3 bases and J dropped 7 bases, with 15 bases sitting between them. CDR3 residues: CASSLLQYGLEAFF. The CDR3 DNA reads TGTGCCAGCAGCTTGCTACAATACGGACTTGAAGCTTTCTTT.

The J gene is TRBJ1-6, the V gene TRBV18, with D perhaps TRBD1 (5 bases). CDR1 and CDR2 from the germline V gene are KGHSH and LQKENI. The length of the CDR3 is 14 residues. V was trimmed by 3 bases and J by 9 bases, leaving 12 bases between them. CDR3 nucleotides: TGTGCCAGCTCACCGGGACTTCGAAGTTCACCCCTCCACTTT. Translation: CASSPGLRSSPLHF.

This clone showed up just a few times. The chain carries TRBV29-1 and TRBJ1-2; 8 nucleotides align to TRBD1. CDR3 size: 12 residues. V trimming: 6 bases; J trimming: 8 bases; junction bases outside the gene matches: 8. Germline V gives CDR1 SQVTM, CDR2 ANQGSEA. CDR3 sequence: CSVYQGASGYTF. The CDR3 DNA follows: TGCAGCGTCTACCAGGGGGCGTCGGGCTACACCTTC.

J is TRBJ2-3 and V is TRBV9; the D gene is possibly TRBD2 (7 bases). Germline values: CDR1 SGDLS, CDR2 YYNGEE. This CDR3 is built from 16 residues. V was clipped by 4 bases and J by 2 bases, with 17 bases between them. The CDR3 DNA is TGTGCCAGCAGCCCGACTCCGGGGGGCCTCACAGATACGCAGTATTTT. Its translation is CASSPTPGGLTDTQYF.

In this sample, this clone turned up a few times. The chain employs TRBV5-1 and TRBJ2-2, with 8 positions matching TRBD1. V trimming: 4 bases; J trimming: 2 bases; junction bases outside the gene matches: 7. The CDR3 length is 16 residues. Germline CDR1 reads SGHRS; CDR2 reads YFSETQ. CDR3 nucleotide sequence: TGCGCCAGCAGCGTGACAGGGGCCCCCAACACCGGGGAGCTGTTTTTT. This translates into CASSVTGAPNTGELFF.

CDR3 bases: TGTGCCAGTAGTTTGGGAGGTTTCTCTGGGGCCAACGTCCTGACTTTC. Protein product: CASSLGGFSGANVLTF. V gene TRBV19 combines with J gene TRBJ2-6; D may be TRBD2 (6 bases). V was cut by 5 bases and J by 0 bases, with 11 bases left in between. The CDR3 is 16 amino acids. The germline CDR1 and CDR2 sequences are LNHDA and SQIVND (reference sequence).

The chain links TRBV9 to TRBJ2-1; 8 bases map to TRBD2. The CDR3 totals 16 residues. Germline CDR1 SGDLS, CDR2 YYNGEE. V lost 3 bases and J lost 4; bases outside the gene matches: 9. The CDR3 DNA is TGTGCCAGCAGCGAGCGCGGGACTAGAGGGTACAATGAGCAGTTCTTC. This codes for CASSERGTRGYNEQFF.

This clone has a handful of counts. The V gene is TRBV2, the J gene TRBJ2-6, with 9 nucleotides matching TRBD1. CDR1 is SNHLY and CDR2 is FYNNEI in the germline V gene. With V trimmed by 6 bases and J by 1 base, 1 base remained unmatched. The CDR3 runs to 15 residues. The CDR3 loop reads CASRQGASGANVLTF. The CDR3 DNA is TGTGCCAGCAGACAGGGGGCGTCTGGGGCCAACGTCCTGACTTTC.

V usage is TRBV10-3 and J usage is TRBJ2-1; TRBD1 aligns across 8 bases. The length of the CDR3 is 13 residues. Trimming at V came to 2 bases and at J to 8 bases, leaving 2 bases not matched to a gene. CDR1 is ENHRY, CDR2 SYGVKD, per germline. The CDR3 protein is CAISERQGYEQFF. The CDR3 DNA follows: TGTGCCATCAGTGAGAGACAGGGGTATGAGCAGTTCTTC.

V is TRBV5-6 and J is TRBJ2-7; 14 bases are shared with TRBD2. V trimming: 3 bases; J trimming: 5 bases; junction bases outside the gene matches: 4. CDR3 length: 15 amino acids. CDR1 is SGHDT, CDR2 YYEEEE, per germline. The CDR3: CASSWGLAGANEQYF. The CDR3 DNA reads TGTGCCAGCAGCTGGGGACTAGCGGGGGCTAACGAGCAGTACTTC.

V usage is TRBV5-1 and J usage is TRBJ1-1; a weak D match, TRBD1 (5 bases). Germline assignment: CDR1 SGHRS and CDR2 YFSETQ. The V and J ends lost 2 bases and 4 bases respectively, with 9 bases between them. The CDR3 is made up of 13 amino acids. The CDR3 DNA sequence: TGCGCCAGCAGCTTTGAAGGGGCCACTGAAGCTTTCTTT. Amino acids: CASSFEGATEAFF.

This clone was observed a handful of times. The rearrangement joins TRBV29-1 to TRBJ1-5; no definite D call. Trimming removed 3 bases at V and 3 bases at J, with 9 bases between. Germline CDR1 reads SQVTM; CDR2 reads ANQGSEA. The CDR3 is 13 amino acids. This chain's CDR3 is CSVDSVVNQPQHF. CDR3 sequence (DNA): TGCAGCGTTGATTCGGTGGTCAATCAGCCCCAGCATTTT.

In its sample, this clone was seen once. The chain couples TRBV7-2 to TRBJ2-5; 14 bases line up with TRBD2. The CDR3 loop spans 14 amino acids. Trimming cost V 5 bases and J 14 bases; bases outside gene matches: 10. The germline gives CDR1 SGHTA, CDR2 FQGNSA. The CDR3 DNA sequence: TGTGCCAGCAGCCAATCGGGACTAGCGGGAGTTTTATACTTC. This codes for CASSQSGLAGVLYF. The full variable domain, rest sourced from reference TRBV7-2 and TRBJ2-5, is GAGVSQSPSNKVTEKGKDVELRCDPISGHTALYWYRQSLGQGLEFLIYFQGNSAPDKSGLPSDRFSAERTGGSVSTLTIQRTQQEDSAVYLCASSQSGLAGVLYFGPGTRLLVL.

The chain combines TRBV18 with TRBJ2-5, with TRBD1 identical over 10 bases. V dropped 8 bases and J dropped 5; count of bases not matched to a gene: 11. The CDR3 has 15 amino acids. In germline, CDR1 is KGHSH, CDR2 LQKENI. The CDR3 nucleotides are TGTGCCAGCGCCAAGACAGGGGGCGAGAGGGAGACCCAGTACTTC. Its translation: CASAKTGGERETQYF.

The rearrangement links TRBV19 to TRBJ1-4; TRBD1 aligns across 7 bases. CDR3 length equals 16 residues. From germline, CDR1 is LNHDA and CDR2 SQIVND (reference sequence). Trimming removed 9 bases from V and 8 bases from J; junction bases left unmatched: 18. The DNA of the CDR3 is TGTGCCAGCCAGCGAAGGGTGCAAGACAGGGAGGAAAAACTGTTTTTT. As protein: CASQRRVQDREEKLFF. Based on the CDR3 plus reference TRBV19 and TRBJ1-4, the full variable domain is DGGITQSPKYLFRKEGQNVTLSCEQNLNHDAMYWYRQDPGQGLRLIYYSQIVNDFQKGDIAEGYSVSREKKESFPLTVTSAQKNPTAFYLCASQRRVQDREEKLFFGSGTQLSVL.

The genes are TRBV6-4 and TRBJ2-3; a weak D match, TRBD2 (5 bases). CDR1 and CDR2 from the germline V gene are MRHNA and SNTAGT. CDR3 length: 13 amino acids. V was pared by 6 bases and J by 3 bases, with 10 bases between. CDR3 DNA: TGTGCCAGCAGCCGGGAACCGACAGATACGCAGTATTTT. As protein: CASSREPTDTQYF.

The chain joins TRBV30 to TRBJ1-2; D gene uncertain. From germline, CDR1 is GTSNPN and CDR2 SVGIG (reference sequence). Trimming shortened V by 3 bases and J by 8 bases, and 13 bases separated the two germline ends. The CDR3 is 12 amino acids. The CDR3 nucleotides read TGTGCCTGGAGCCGCGGGTATTGGGGCTACACCTTC. Encoded protein: CAWSRGYWGYTF.

This clone occurred once. The CDR3 nucleotides are TGTGCCAGCAGTTACGCAGGTGGTGAAGCTTTCTTT. Translated: CASSYAGGEAFF. The J gene is TRBJ1-1, the V gene TRBV6-5, with D hard to call. The length of the CDR3 is 12 residues. The V gene's germline CDR1 is MNHEY and CDR2 SVGAGI. V was pared by 2 bases and J by 7 bases, with 8 bases between.

This chain links TRBV27 with TRBJ2-1; TRBD2 matches at 10 bases. Germline CDR1 and CDR2: MNHEY and SMNVEV (reference sequence). The length of the CDR3 is 16 residues. V lost 5 bases to trimming and J lost 4 bases; unmatched junction nucleotides: 8. The CDR3 region has the DNA TGTGCCAGCAGTCTCTACCGGACTAGCGGATACAATGAGCAGTTCTTC. Translating gives CASSLYRTSGYNEQFF.

The chain recombines TRBV27 with TRBJ2-5; TRBD2 aligns across 10 bases. This CDR3 is 15 amino acids long. The V and J ends lost 0 bases and 6 bases, in that order; junction bases with no gene match: 4. The germline gives CDR1 MNHEY, CDR2 SMNVEV (reference sequence). The CDR3 here is CASSLSSGGIKTQYF. The CDR3 coding sequence is TGTGCCAGCAGTTTATCTAGCGGGGGGATAAAGACCCAGTACTTC.

The CDR3 loop is CASSLQGKRYEQYF. In DNA form, the CDR3 reads TGTGCCAGCAGTTTACAGGGGAAACGCTACGAGCAGTACTTC. The chain is built from TRBV28 and TRBJ2-7; D perhaps matches TRBD1 (6 bases). This CDR3 is built from 14 residues. V was clipped by 2 bases and J by 3 bases, with 11 bases between them. Germline V gives CDR1 MDHEN, CDR2 SYDVKM.